These T cell receptor beta chains were read from a single sample in a study of liver allograft versus peripheral blood T cells. TCRdb fed the reads into MiXCR, producing one record per CDR3 protein. Among more than 2,000 distinct CDR3 sequences, roughly a sixth were seen once, and the ten largest hold more than 50%. The receptors were sampled from a human patient who had a liver transplant. These T cells may partly come from the graft donor. Each CDR3 is given with its conserved first and last residue. D genes are given only for firm matches. For some rows the clone size is stated as once, few or many, or as a class when expanded; others skip it.

j_call: TRBJ2-7
v_call: TRBV7-2
clone_size: medium-sized
d_call: TRBD2
cdr3_aa: CASSSDGLAVSYEQYF
cdr3_nt: TGTGCCAGCAGCTCGGACGGACTAGCGGTTTCCTACGAGCAGTACTTC

j_call: TRBJ2-7
v_call: TRBV6-2/TRBV6-3
clone_size: medium-sized
d_call: NA
cdr3_aa: CAAQGGDGYEQYF
cdr3_nt: TGTGCCGCCCAGGGGGGAGATGGTTACGAGCAGTACTTC

j_call: TRBJ2-1
v_call: TRBV7-9
clone_size: few
d_call: NA
cdr3_aa: CASSLLWGDEQFF
cdr3_nt: TGTGCCAGCAGCTTACTTTGGGGCGATGAGCAGTTCTTC

j_call: TRBJ1-3
v_call: TRBV27
clone_size: many
d_call: NA
cdr3_aa: CASSPGGRSGNTIYF
cdr3_nt: TGTGCCAGCAGTCCTGGGGGACGTTCTGGAAACACCATATATTTT

j_call: TRBJ1-1
v_call: TRBV13
clone_size: medium-sized
d_call: TRBD1
cdr3_aa: CASSPGQGRDTEAFF
cdr3_nt: TGTGCCAGCAGCCCAGGACAGGGTCGAGACACTGAAGCTTTCTTT

j_call: TRBJ2-1
v_call: TRBV20-1
clone_size: many
d_call: TRBD2
cdr3_aa: CSARDWAGGDYNEQFF
cdr3_nt: TGCAGTGCTAGAGATTGGGCGGGGGGGGATTACAATGAGCAGTTCTTC

j_call: TRBJ1-1
v_call: TRBV13
clone_size: medium-sized
d_call: TRBD1
cdr3_aa: CASSYRGINTEAFF
cdr3_nt: TGTGCCAGCAGCTACAGGGGGATAAACACTGAAGCTTTCTTT

j_call: TRBJ2-5
v_call: TRBV5-3
clone_size: few
d_call: NA
cdr3_aa: CARSFRIDSIGGTQYF
cdr3_nt: TGTGCCAGAAGCTTTCGTATCGACAGCATCGGAGGGACCCAGTACTTC

j_call: TRBJ2-7
v_call: TRBV11-2
clone_size: NA
d_call: NA
cdr3_aa: CASSFRYEQYF
cdr3_nt: TGTGCCAGCAGCTTTCGATACGAGCAGTACTTC

j_call: TRBJ1-2
v_call: TRBV14
clone_size: NA
d_call: TRBD1
cdr3_aa: CASSPTGTGVGTDYGYTF
cdr3_nt: TGTGCCAGCAGCCCTACCGGGACAGGGGTTGGAACTGACTATGGCTACACCTTC

j_call: TRBJ2-2
v_call: TRBV28
clone_size: NA
d_call: NA
cdr3_aa: CASSTPRSRRSTNTGELFF
cdr3_nt: TGTGCCAGCAGTACTCCTAGGAGTAGACGGAGCACGAACACCGGGGAGCTGTTTTTT

j_call: TRBJ1-4
v_call: TRBV27
clone_size: many
d_call: TRBD1
cdr3_aa: CASSPPGQWNEKLFF
cdr3_nt: TGTGCCAGCAGTCCCCCGGGACAGTGGAATGAAAAACTGTTTTTT

j_call: TRBJ1-6
v_call: TRBV10-3
clone_size: medium-sized
d_call: TRBD1
cdr3_aa: CAISENRGESYNSPLHF
cdr3_nt: TGTGCCATCAGTGAGAACAGGGGAGAGTCCTATAATTCACCCCTCCACTTT

j_call: TRBJ2-5
v_call: TRBV6-1
clone_size: medium-sized
d_call: NA
cdr3_aa: CATGLGQETQYF
cdr3_nt: TGTGCCACCGGACTGGGCCAAGAGACCCAGTACTTC

j_call: TRBJ1-2
v_call: TRBV5-6
clone_size: NA
d_call: NA
cdr3_aa: CASSLRQENYYGYTF
cdr3_nt: TGTGCCAGCAGCTTGCGACAGGAGAATTACTATGGCTACACCTTC

j_call: TRBJ2-1
v_call: TRBV7-9
clone_size: NA
d_call: TRBD2
cdr3_aa: CAIIAGAHNEQFF
cdr3_nt: TGTGCCATAATAGCGGGCGCACACAATGAGCAGTTCTTC

j_call: TRBJ2-1
v_call: TRBV27
clone_size: medium-sized
d_call: TRBD2
cdr3_aa: CASSLAGASYNEQFF
cdr3_nt: TGTGCCAGCAGTCTAGCGGGGGCCTCTTACAATGAGCAGTTCTTC

j_call: TRBJ2-7
v_call: TRBV7-9
clone_size: few
d_call: NA
cdr3_aa: CASQGGDSSYEQYF
cdr3_nt: TGTGCCAGCCAGGGGGGGGACAGCTCCTACGAGCAGTACTTC

j_call: TRBJ1-2
v_call: TRBV6-2/TRBV6-3
clone_size: medium-sized
d_call: NA
cdr3_aa: CASSYGPLGYYGYTF
cdr3_nt: TGTGCCAGCAGTTACGGGCCTCTGGGCTACTATGGCTACACCTTC

j_call: TRBJ2-7
v_call: TRBV7-9
clone_size: NA
d_call: NA
cdr3_aa: CASSLARYEQYF
cdr3_nt: TGTGCCAGCAGCTTAGCTCGCTACGAGCAGTACTTC

j_call: TRBJ2-7
v_call: TRBV5-6
clone_size: many
d_call: TRBD1
cdr3_aa: CASSLGTGVYEQYF
cdr3_nt: TGTGCCAGCAGCTTGGGGACAGGGGTATACGAGCAGTACTTC

j_call: TRBJ2-7
v_call: TRBV5-4
clone_size: NA
d_call: TRBD1
cdr3_aa: CTSSPLQGANEQYF
cdr3_nt: TGTACCAGCAGTCCATTGCAGGGGGCAAACGAGCAGTACTTC

j_call: TRBJ2-4
v_call: TRBV11-2
clone_size: few
d_call: NA
cdr3_aa: CASSLGITGNIQYF
cdr3_nt: TGTGCCAGCAGCTTAGGTATTACTGGAAACATTCAGTACTTC

j_call: TRBJ1-2
v_call: TRBV20-1
clone_size: NA
d_call: NA
cdr3_aa: CSASGDNNGYTF
cdr3_nt: TGCAGTGCTTCCGGAGACAACAATGGCTACACCTTC

j_call: TRBJ1-2
v_call: TRBV29-1
clone_size: medium-sized
d_call: NA
cdr3_aa: CSVVGSEGGGYTF
cdr3_nt: TGCAGCGTAGTGGGGTCTGAGGGAGGAGGCTACACCTTC

j_call: TRBJ1-3
v_call: TRBV12-3/TRBV12-4
clone_size: NA
d_call: NA
cdr3_aa: CASSPDDGGGNTIYF
cdr3_nt: TGTGCCAGCAGTCCCGACGATGGCGGAGGAAACACCATATATTTT

j_call: TRBJ1-1
v_call: TRBV5-1
clone_size: NA
d_call: NA
cdr3_aa: CASQKSGPLDTEAFF
cdr3_nt: TGCGCCAGCCAAAAATCGGGCCCTTTGGACACTGAAGCTTTCTTT

j_call: TRBJ1-1
v_call: TRBV6-5
clone_size: medium-sized
d_call: TRBD1
cdr3_aa: CASSYSRQGLMNTEAFF
cdr3_nt: TGTGCCAGCAGTTATTCTAGACAGGGCCTAATGAACACTGAAGCTTTCTTT

j_call: TRBJ1-6
v_call: TRBV20-1
clone_size: few
d_call: NA
cdr3_aa: CSARSRGPGARNSPLHF
cdr3_nt: TGCAGTGCTAGGTCCCGGGGCCCTGGAGCTCGTAATTCACCCCTCCACTTT

j_call: TRBJ2-1
v_call: TRBV19
clone_size: large
d_call: NA
cdr3_aa: CASSITEYNEQFF
cdr3_nt: TGTGCCAGTAGTATTACGGAATACAATGAGCAGTTCTTC

j_call: TRBJ2-1
v_call: TRBV7-9
clone_size: NA
d_call: TRBD2
cdr3_aa: CASSIRLAGSYNEQFF
cdr3_nt: TGTGCCAGCAGCATAAGACTAGCGGGCTCCTACAATGAGCAGTTCTTC

j_call: TRBJ2-7
v_call: TRBV7-9
clone_size: NA
d_call: TRBD1
cdr3_aa: CASSLGQGDEQYF
cdr3_nt: TGTGCCAGCAGCTTAGGACAGGGGGACGAGCAGTACTTC

j_call: TRBJ2-2
v_call: TRBV9
clone_size: few
d_call: TRBD2
cdr3_aa: CASSFSTSANTGELFF
cdr3_nt: TGTGCCAGCAGCTTTTCGACTAGCGCAAACACCGGGGAGCTGTTTTTT

j_call: TRBJ2-7
v_call: TRBV7-9
clone_size: many
d_call: NA
cdr3_aa: CASSLGSAFAYEQYF
cdr3_nt: TGTGCCAGCAGCTTAGGGTCAGCTTTCGCCTACGAGCAGTACTTC

j_call: TRBJ1-1
v_call: TRBV6-2/TRBV6-3
clone_size: medium-sized
d_call: NA
cdr3_aa: CASSAPAGATEAFF
cdr3_nt: TGTGCCAGCAGTGCCCCCGCGGGGGCTACAGAAGCTTTCTTT

j_call: TRBJ2-7
v_call: TRBV12-3/TRBV12-4
clone_size: few
d_call: NA
cdr3_aa: CASSLDGGQYEQYF
cdr3_nt: TGTGCCAGCAGTTTAGATGGGGGGCAGTACGAGCAGTACTTC

j_call: TRBJ1-5
v_call: TRBV27
clone_size: NA
d_call: NA
cdr3_aa: CASSLGGSNQPQHF
cdr3_nt: TGTGCCAGCAGTTTAGGGGGGAGCAATCAGCCCCAGCATTTT

j_call: TRBJ1-1
v_call: TRBV27
clone_size: medium-sized
d_call: NA
cdr3_aa: CASSFALNTEAFF
cdr3_nt: TGTGCCAGCAGTTTTGCCCTGAACACTGAAGCTTTCTTT

j_call: TRBJ2-5
v_call: TRBV9
clone_size: few
d_call: NA
cdr3_aa: CASSVDGGRMETQYF
cdr3_nt: TGTGCCAGCAGCGTAGACGGGGGGCGGATGGAGACCCAGTACTTC

j_call: TRBJ1-2
v_call: TRBV7-2
clone_size: large
d_call: NA
cdr3_aa: CASSHRQGGANYGYTF
cdr3_nt: TGTGCCAGCAGCCACCGCCAGGGAGGGGCTAACTATGGCTACACCTTC

j_call: TRBJ2-2
v_call: TRBV27
clone_size: few
d_call: TRBD1
cdr3_aa: CASSTHDRANTGELFF
cdr3_nt: TGTGCCAGCAGCACCCACGACAGGGCGAACACCGGGGAGCTGTTTTTT

j_call: TRBJ2-7
v_call: TRBV5-3
clone_size: many
d_call: NA
cdr3_aa: CARSFGPGTDHEQYF
cdr3_nt: TGTGCCAGAAGCTTTGGGCCGGGGACGGACCACGAGCAGTACTTC

j_call: TRBJ2-5
v_call: TRBV30
clone_size: once
d_call: TRBD1
cdr3_aa: CACTGTGGRETQYF
cdr3_nt: TGTGCCTGTACCGGGACAGGGGGCCGGGAGACCCAGTACTTC

j_call: TRBJ1-6
v_call: TRBV20-1
clone_size: NA
d_call: TRBD1
cdr3_aa: CSARGQGKRGNSPLHF
cdr3_nt: TGCAGTGCTCGAGGACAGGGAAAGAGGGGGAATTCACCCCTCCACTTT

j_call: TRBJ1-4
v_call: TRBV6-6
clone_size: medium-sized
d_call: NA
cdr3_aa: CASSPRDVHNEKLFF
cdr3_nt: TGTGCCAGCAGTCCCCGGGACGTTCATAATGAAAAACTGTTTTTT

j_call: TRBJ1-5
v_call: TRBV7-9
clone_size: NA
d_call: TRBD1
cdr3_aa: CASSDETQGHQPQHF
cdr3_nt: TGTGCCAGCAGCGACGAAACACAGGGGCATCAGCCCCAGCATTTT

j_call: TRBJ2-7
v_call: TRBV19
clone_size: once
d_call: NA
cdr3_aa: CASSMDSESYEQYF
cdr3_nt: TGTGCCAGTAGTATGGACAGCGAATCCTACGAGCAGTACTTC

j_call: TRBJ2-5
v_call: TRBV29-1
clone_size: medium-sized
d_call: TRBD1
cdr3_aa: CSVEPGIQDRDHETQYF
cdr3_nt: TGCAGCGTTGAACCGGGTATCCAGGACAGGGACCATGAGACCCAGTACTTC

j_call: TRBJ2-7
v_call: TRBV9
clone_size: NA
d_call: TRBD2
cdr3_aa: CASSVGSGASYEQYF
cdr3_nt: TGTGCCAGCAGCGTCGGTAGCGGGGCCTCCTACGAGCAGTACTTC

j_call: TRBJ1-2
v_call: TRBV10-3
clone_size: medium-sized
d_call: NA
cdr3_aa: CAIRRGGVNYGYTF
cdr3_nt: TGTGCCATCAGGCGGGGGGGAGTCAACTATGGCTACACCTTC